What follows is one TCR beta chain and its context. Its target is not known. The data originate from a study of vaccination and CD4 T cells after COVID-19. Study-wide context: Ranging from 14 to 241, the interval between dose two and post-vaccine sampling had a median of about ten weeks.

An Oncomine TCR Beta short-read assay was used to sequence the DNA from cultured CD4+ T cells. From the PCR reads, TCRdb called clonotypes with MiXCR, one entry per CDR3 protein. The sample records about 15,000 distinct CDR3 sequences, 55% to 75% being singletons. Sample treatment: roughly 10-day PBMC culture with coronavirus spike peptide pools or control peptides (ViraFEST assay). Fresh medium (containing IL-2) replaced half the medium on days 3 and 7. The CDR3 loop spans 13 amino acids. V lost 0 bases, J lost 5 bases, and 10 bases lay in between. CDR1 and CDR2 (germline): DFQATT, SNEGSKA (reference sequence).

The chain couples TRBV20-1 to TRBJ1-1; D might be TRBD1 (5 bases). The clonotype was recovered from a human donor who had recovered from COVID-19. The source material was CD4+ T cells from blood, cultured in vitro. CDR3 in amino acids: CSARDGGYTEAFF. CDR3 nucleotide sequence: TGCAGTGCTAGAGATGGGGGGTATACTGAAGCTTTCTTT.